This T cell receptor (beta chain) was obtained from a study of OX40 agonist ivuxolimab in advanced cancers. Study-wide context: Every 2 weeks, patients got intravenous ivuxolimab at one of six dose levels (0.01-10 mg/kg). One hepatocellular carcinoma and a couple of cutaneous melanoma patients partially responded. Aged about 20 to 80 with a mean of about 63 years, they were approximately 80% male.

This CDR3 is 14 amino acids long. Looked up from germline, CDR1 is SGHVS and CDR2 is FQNEAQ. V dropped 5 bases and J dropped 1 base, with 11 bases sitting between them. General observations from the study: Compared with others, partial responders at 0.1-3.0 mg/kg displayed clonal expansion among the lowest.

Concerning this clone itself: As yet, its antigen is unknown.

Sequencing used immunoSEQ multiplex PCR; TCRdb keeps in-frame clones, though not all of them. Of tens of thousands of clones in the sample, more than 70% are singletons; the top ten hold 0.25% to 0.3%. The source material was CD4+ or CD8+ T cells sorted from blood, sampled in a trial of the OX40 agonist ivuxolimab. The chain uses TRBV7-8 and TRBJ2-5, with a tentative D call TRBD1 (5 bases). The TCR originated in an adult with an advanced solid tumor such as melanoma, head and neck, liver or kidney cancer. The CDR3 loop is CASSPRQIQETQYF. The CDR3, as DNA: TGTGCCAGCAGCCCGCGACAGATCCAAGAGACCCAGTACTTC.